This T cell receptor (beta chain) was identified in a study of blood T cell repertoires in COVID-19. About the research overall: Donors in the United States, Italy and Spain gave samples during acute or convalescent COVID-19. T cells, B-cell-depleted T cells, or PBMCs provided the cDNA or gDNA that served as material.

V lost 2 bases and J 5 bases, leaving 9 bases between the germline ends. This CDR3 comprises 13 residues. Germline lookup yields CDR1 KGHSH and CDR2 LQKENI. Method: immunoSEQ multiplex PCR; TCRdb's copy keeps in-frame clones and lacks some. The sample has about 370,000 clones, 70% to 90% seen once. The source material was peripheral blood. This receptor was obtained from a woman aged 25 to 39 with COVID-19, enrolled during active disease. This chain uses TRBV18 with TRBJ2-5; D might be TRBD2 (6 bases). In nucleotides, the CDR3 is TGTGCCAGCTCACCAGGAGGAGGGGAGACCCAGTACTTC. Amino acids: CASSPGGGETQYF.